The rows below give T cell receptor beta chains drawn from one sample of a study of blood T cells in healthy people across ages. TCRdb re-called the 5' RACE reads with MiXCR, one entry per CDR3 protein. This table holds about 400,000 distinct CDR3 sequences, about 52% found once. Sequences were obtained from blood. These receptors were obtained from a man aged 55 to 69 in good health. Each CDR3 is given with its conserved first and last residue. Fields, in order: D gene, clone size, J gene, V gene, CDR3 DNA, CDR3 protein. D genes are given only for firm matches. Only part of the rows carry a size: once, few, many, or a class if the clone is expanded.

. | . | TRBJ2-7 | TRBV7-9 | TGTGCCAGCAGACCCGGAACGACTTACAATGAGCAGTACTTC | CASRPGTTYNEQYF
TRBD1 | many | TRBJ2-4 | TRBV20-1 | TGCAGTGCTAGAGGGACAGGGGCCAAAAACATTCAGTACTTC | CSARGTGAKNIQYF
. | . | TRBJ2-1 | TRBV25-1 | TGTGCCAGCAGTCCTCTCGGAACAGGGCTGGGCAATGAGCAGTTCTTC | CASSPLGTGLGNEQFF
. | . | TRBJ2-3 | TRBV21-1 | TGTGCCAGCAGCAAAGGGCAAGATACGCAGTATTTT | CASSKGQDTQYF
. | many | TRBJ1-2 | TRBV27 | TGTGCCAGCAGCCGCGGGGGGGGCTCCTATGGCTACACCTTC | CASSRGGGSYGYTF
TRBD1 | . | TRBJ2-7 | TRBV2 | TGTGCCAGCACCGGGACAGGGACCTACGAGCAGTACTTC | CASTGTGTYEQYF
. | . | TRBJ2-1 | TRBV14 | TGTGCCAGCAGCCAAGCGACGGGGACGGATTACAATGAGCAGTTCTTC | CASSQATGTDYNEQFF
. | . | TRBJ2-2 | TRBV12-3/TRBV12-4 | TGTGCCAGCAGCCGCGTACAGACCGGGGAGCTGTTTTTT | CASSRVQTGELFF
TRBD2 | . | TRBJ2-1 | TRBV9 | TGTGCCAGCAGCACGGGGACTAGCGGGGCATTTGGGGAGCAGTTCTTC | CASSTGTSGAFGEQFF
. | . | TRBJ2-1 | TRBV11-1 | TGTGCCAGCAGCTTAGAGGGGCGCGTTTACAATGAGCAGTTCTTC | CASSLEGRVYNEQFF
. | . | TRBJ2-1 | TRBV5-6 | TGTGCCAGCAGCCTGGCTGTTGCCAATGAGCAGTTCTTC | CASSLAVANEQFF
TRBD2 | . | TRBJ2-1 | TRBV11-2 | TGTGCCAGCAACCAAAGGCCCGCGGGAGGGTCCAATGAGCAGTTCTTC | CASNQRPAGGSNEQFF
. | . | TRBJ2-4 | TRBV7-2 | TGTGCCAGCAGCTTAGCGGGAGGTCAGCAGTACTTC | CASSLAGGQQYF
TRBD1 | . | TRBJ2-7 | TRBV4-2 | TGTGCCAGCAGCCAAGGACAGGGGCCAGTGGGGGAGCAGTACTTC | CASSQGQGPVGEQYF
TRBD1 | . | TRBJ2-1 | TRBV27 | TGTGCCAGCAGTACTTACCGGGACAGGAACAATGAGCAGTTCTTC | CASSTYRDRNNEQFF
. | few | TRBJ1-5 | TRBV20-1 | TGCAGTGCCAGGGACCTCCGGGGCAATCAGCCCCAGCATTTT | CSARDLRGNQPQHF
TRBD1 | . | TRBJ1-5 | TRBV10-3 | TGTGCCATCAGACAGGGGAGCAATCAGCCCCAGCATTTT | CAIRQGSNQPQHF
TRBD1 | . | TRBJ1-6 | TRBV30 | TGTGCCTGGTATAACAGGGGGTCACGGAATTCACCCCTCCACTTT | CAWYNRGSRNSPLHF
TRBD1 | . | TRBJ2-3 | TRBV12-3/TRBV12-4 | TGTGCCAGCAGTAGACGGACAGGGACTAGCACAGATACGCAGTATTTT | CASSRRTGTSTDTQYF
. | . | TRBJ2-5 | TRBV5-1 | TGCGCCAGCAGCCCGGGACTCCACCAAGAGACCCAGTACTTC | CASSPGLHQETQYF
. | few | TRBJ2-5 | TRBV12-3/TRBV12-4 | TGTGCCAGCAGTTTAGTACAGGGCCAAGAGACCCAGTACTTC | CASSLVQGQETQYF
. | few | TRBJ2-4 | TRBV7-2 | TGTGCCAGCAGCTTAGCGCGGTATTCCTATGAGCAGTACTTC | CASSLARYSYEQYF
. | once | TRBJ2-5 | TRBV7-2 | TGTGACAGCAGCTTAGCGACAGGGACCCAGTACTTC | CDSSLATGTQYF
. | once | TRBJ1-5 | TRBV28 | TGTGCGGGAAGCGGGGGGGACCTTAGCAATCAGCCCCAGCATTTT | CAGSGGDLSNQPQHF
. | . | TRBJ2-1 | TRBV14 | TGTGCCAGCAGCCAGGCCCAGAGGCAGTCCTACAATGAGCAGTTCTTC | CASSQAQRQSYNEQFF
. | few | TRBJ2-3 | TRBV6-4 | TGTGCCAGCAGTGAGCAGGGGGGAGATACGCAGTATTTT | CASSEQGGDTQYF
TRBD1 | few | TRBJ1-6 | TRBV2 | TGTGCCAGCTCTGACAGGGGGCTTAGCTCCTATAATTCACCCCTCCACTTT | CASSDRGLSSYNSPLHF
. | many | TRBJ2-5 | TRBV18 | TGTGCCAGCTCACCAGGGCTCCAAGAGACCCAGTACTTC | CASSPGLQETQYF
. | . | TRBJ2-3 | TRBV25-1 | TGTGCCAGCAGTGCCCCAAGAGGCCGGGGAGGGGGCAAAGGGACAGATACGCAGTATTTT | CASSAPRGRGGGKGTDTQYF
. | few | TRBJ1-2 | TRBV12-3/TRBV12-4 | TGTGCCAGCAGGAAAGGGGTCGGAACCTATGGCTACACCTTC | CASRKGVGTYGYTF
. | few | TRBJ2-3 | TRBV4-2 | TGTGCCAGCAGCCAAGGTTCCGGGGGTACGCAGTATTTT | CASSQGSGGTQYF
TRBD1 | . | TRBJ2-7 | TRBV3-1 | TGTGCCAGCAGCCAAGCCGGGACAGAGTACGAGCAGTACTTC | CASSQAGTEYEQYF
. | few | TRBJ1-1 | TRBV7-9 | TGTGCCAGCAGCTGGGGAGAGAACACTGAAGCTTTCTTT | CASSWGENTEAFF
. | . | TRBJ2-7 | TRBV5-1 | TGCGCCAGCAGCGCTCCCGACTGCTCCTACGAGCAGTACTTC | CASSAPDCSYEQYF
. | . | TRBJ1-1 | TRBV14 | TGTGCCAGCAGCCCTGACAGCCTGAAAGCTTTCTTT | CASSPDSLKAFF
. | . | TRBJ2-7 | TRBV12-5 | TGTGCTAGTGGTTTGACCGAGTCCACTTACAATGAGCAGTACTTC | CASGLTESTYNEQYF
. | . | TRBJ1-4 | TRBV7-2 | TGTGCCAGCAGCCCAGGGGATACAGGGAATGAAAAACTGTTTTTT | CASSPGDTGNEKLFF
TRBD1 | . | TRBJ1-4 | TRBV29-1 | TGCAGCGTTACGACAGGGCTGAGAACTAATGAAAAACTGTTTTTT | CSVTTGLRTNEKLFF
. | . | TRBJ2-6 | TRBV7-9 | TGTGCCAGCAGCTTAGGGCACACAGGGGCCAACGTCCTGACTTTC | CASSLGHTGANVLTF
. | few | TRBJ2-3 | TRBV6-2/TRBV6-3 | TGTGCCAGCAGTTACGGGCAAGGGGATAGCACAGATACGCAGTATTTT | CASSYGQGDSTDTQYF
TRBD2 | . | TRBJ2-7 | TRBV20-1 | TGCAGTGCTAGAGATAGGAGGACTAGAGTTCTTAATGAGCAGTACTTC | CSARDRRTRVLNEQYF